This TCR beta chain was captured in a study of blood T cell repertoires in COVID-19. Per the germline V gene, CDR1 is SGHTA and CDR2 is FQGNSA. The CDR3 is 14 residues long. V was trimmed by 1 base and J by 5 bases, leaving 11 bases between them. Original handling: How many nucleated cells were present was estimated from reference gene primer amplification. The protocol was immunoSEQ multiplex PCR, while the TCRdb copy is restricted to in-frame clones and leaves out a portion. The V and J calls and clone size were taken over from that table, and D and trimming were inferred from the DNA. Among 200,000 to 250,000 clones, more than 75% were seen once, and the ten largest hold over 9%.

This chain links TRBV7-2 with TRBJ1-1, with no clear D. This TCR derives from a man older than 75 with acute or convalescent COVID-19. Material: peripheral blood. CDR3 nucleotides: TGTGCCAGCAGCTTAGTGAACTCGGGGACTGAAGCTTTCTTT. It translates to CASSLVNSGTEAFF.